These 30 T cell receptor beta chains were all obtained from the same sample, sequenced in a study of multiple sclerosis patients with progressive multifocal leukoencephalopathy. Time point noted: five to six months of natalizumab therapy. The assay was immunoSEQ multiplex PCR, and TCRdb's table has in-frame clones only and misses some. Of 25,000 to 35,000 clones listed, over 85% are singletons. The sample was PBMCs, taken from a patient treated with natalizumab. The receptor source for this set is a human donor with multiple sclerosis.

The chain uses TRBV5-1 and TRBJ2-5; no clear D gene. Trimming pared 7 bases from V and 3 bases from J, leaving 10 bases between. CDR1 SGHRS and CDR2 YFSETQ come from the germline V gene. This CDR3 comprises 12 residues. The CDR3 DNA reads as TGCGCCAGCGGACCTAATAAAGAGACCCAGTACTTC. This sequence encodes CASGPNKETQYF.

This clone appeared a single time. J is TRBJ2-7 and V is TRBV29-1, with TRBD1 as a possible D gene (6 bases). Germline lookup yields CDR1 SQVTM and CDR2 ANQGSEA. This CDR3 comprises 13 residues. With 6 bases removed from V and 0 bases from J, the gap between germline ends came to 12 bases. CDR3 sequence reads: CSVKTGLSYEQYF. The DNA of the CDR3 is TGCAGCGTAAAGACAGGTCTCTCCTACGAGCAGTACTTC.

The V and J genes are TRBV6-5 and TRBJ2-7, with D tentatively TRBD1 or TRBD2 (5 bases each). The V gene's germline CDR1 is MNHEY and CDR2 SVGAGI. This CDR3 is 16 amino acids long. V gave up 0 bases and J gave up 7 bases, with 19 bases separating them. As DNA, the CDR3 is TGTGCCAGCAGTTACTCGGGACGGAGGAGAAATTGGGAGCAGTACTTC. Residues: CASSYSGRRRNWEQYF.

The chain combines TRBV28 with TRBJ1-1; D not certain. V was cut by 2 bases and J by 3 bases, with 4 bases left in between. Looked up from germline, CDR1 is MDHEN and CDR2 is SYDVKM. This CDR3 is 12 amino acids long. Written as DNA, the CDR3 is TGTGCCAGCAGTTTACCGCACACTGAAGCTTTCTTT. Amino acid sequence: CASSLPHTEAFF.

The chain joins TRBV6-1 to TRBJ1-2; D gene ambiguous. Germline V gene data show CDR1 as MNHNS and CDR2 as SASEGT. This CDR3 has 14 amino acids. Trimming stripped 5 bases from V and 1 base from J, with 11 bases between. The CDR3 sequence is CASSSTNRNYGYTF. The CDR3 bases are TGTGCCAGCAGTTCCACAAATCGTAACTATGGCTACACCTTC.

The rearrangement uses TRBV7-3 and TRBJ1-1; D gene uncertain. Looked up from germline, CDR1 is SGHTA and CDR2 is FQGTGA. V was clipped by 1 base and J by 3 bases, with 6 bases between them. This CDR3 region has 13 residues. DNA of the CDR3: TGTGCCAGCAGCTTAAAGGGAGACACTGAAGCTTTCTTT. Protein sequence: CASSLKGDTEAFF.

The chain employs TRBV9 and TRBJ2-2; 9 bases line up with TRBD2. The V and J ends lost 0 bases and 5 bases, in that order; junction bases with no gene match: 5. This CDR3 is 16 amino acids long. CDR1 is SGDLS and CDR2 is YYNGEE in the germline V gene. CDR3 region: CASSVAGGRVTGELFF. The CDR3 DNA reads TGTGCCAGCAGCGTAGCCGGCGGGAGGGTTACCGGGGAGCTGTTTTTT.

The chain employs TRBV28 and TRBJ1-1; 7 bases agree with TRBD1. CDR1 and CDR2 (germline): MDHEN, SYDVKM. The CDR3 contains 15 residues. V was pared by 6 bases and J by 4 bases, with 11 bases of the junction left unmatched. Here the CDR3 DNA reads TGTGCCAGCAGCCCAACCACAGGGGCTGGCACTGAAGCTTTCTTT. This gives the protein CASSPTTGAGTEAFF.

CDR3 bases: TGTGCCAGCAGCGCCTCAGGGAACTATGGCTACACCTTC. Translated, it gives CASSASGNYGYTF. The gene calls are TRBV9 and TRBJ1-2; D possibly corresponds to TRBD1 (5 bases). The CDR3 spans 13 residues. CDR1 and CDR2 (germline): SGDLS, YYNGEE. The V gene lost 3 bases and the J gene lost 2 bases, with 8 bases spanning the gap.

The chain employs TRBV25-1 and TRBJ1-2; D ambiguous. V was pared by 10 bases and J by 1 base, with 16 bases between. The CDR3 has 14 amino acids. Germline V gene sequence: CDR1 MGHDK, CDR2 SYGVNS. CDR3 residues: CATTARGSNYGYTF. The DNA for the CDR3 is TGTGCCACCACCGCCCGCGGCAGTAACTATGGCTACACCTTC.

The chain links TRBV27 to TRBJ2-3; no clear D gene. V was cut by 4 bases and J by 3 bases, with 11 bases left in between. From germline, CDR1 is MNHEY and CDR2 SMNVEV (reference sequence). The CDR3 spans 14 residues. CDR3 coding DNA: TGTGCCAGCAGTTCCTCACCATGGACAGATACGCAGTATTTT. This translates into CASSSSPWTDTQYF.

The genes are TRBV7-9 and TRBJ1-4, with a weak D call TRBD1 (5 bases). Per germline, CDR1 SEHNR and CDR2 FQNEAQ (reference sequence). V was trimmed by 5 bases and J by 5 bases, leaving 18 bases between them. CDR3 length: 16 residues. CDR3 region: CASSPKGGDRNEKLFF. CDR3 DNA sequence: TGTGCCAGCAGCCCCAAAGGAGGGGATCGGAATGAAAAACTGTTTTTT.

This chain links TRBV27 with TRBJ2-7; perhaps TRBD1 as D (6 bases). The germline V gene encodes CDR1 MNHEY and CDR2 SMNVEV (reference sequence). The CDR3 is 14 residues long. The germline V and J ends were trimmed by 5 bases and 2 bases, with 13 bases remaining between them. The CDR3 coding sequence is TGTGCCAGCAGTAAGAGACGGGACACCTACGAGCAGTACTTC. It is translated as CASSKRRDTYEQYF.

V gene TRBV5-6 combines with J gene TRBJ2-1, with a weak D call TRBD2 (5 bases). Trimming cost V 6 bases and J 3 bases, with 13 bases left between them. The CDR3 is 14 residues long. Looked up from germline, CDR1 is SGHDT and CDR2 is YYEEEE. The CDR3 reads CASNFGLLYNEQFF. CDR3 DNA sequence: TGTGCCAGCAACTTCGGACTGCTCTACAATGAGCAGTTCTTC. Full variable domain (outside the CDR3, taken from reference TRBV5-6 and TRBJ2-1): DAGVTQSPTHLIKTRGQQVTLRCSPKSGHDTVSWYQQALGQGPQFIFQYYEEEERQRGNFPDRFSGHQFPNYSSELNVNALLLGDSALYLCASNFGLLYNEQFFGPGTRLTVL.

V is TRBV4-2 and J is TRBJ2-7; the D gene is possibly TRBD2 (6 bases). The CDR3 runs 16 residues. Trimming left V 8 bases short and J 0 bases short, with 20 bases between. The germline gives CDR1 LGHNA, CDR2 YNFKEQ. CDR3 protein: CASRPGGTASSYEQYF. In nucleotides, the CDR3 is TGTGCCAGCCGTCCTGGGGGGACCGCGAGCTCCTACGAGCAGTACTTC.

V gene TRBV30 combines with J gene TRBJ2-2; possibly TRBD2 for D (6 bases). V shed 5 bases and J shed 0 bases, with 16 bases lying between them. Germline CDR1 GTSNPN, CDR2 SVGIG (reference sequence). There are 16 residues in the CDR3. The CDR3: CAWRITGGANTGELFF. The CDR3 DNA is TGTGCCTGGCGCATTACGGGCGGGGCGAACACCGGGGAGCTGTTTTTT.

The chain links TRBV19 to TRBJ2-3; 8 nucleotides line up with TRBD1. The J segment lost 0 bases and the V segment lost 5 bases, leaving 10 bases of the junction unmatched. The germline V gene encodes CDR1 LNHDA and CDR2 SQIVND (reference sequence). The CDR3 covers 17 residues. CDR3 residues: CASSAKAGTGSTDTQYF. Written as DNA, the CDR3 is TGTGCCAGTAGTGCAAAGGCCGGGACAGGAAGCACAGATACGCAGTATTTT.

This clone has just a few counts. V gene TRBV5-1 combines with J gene TRBJ2-2; a weak D match, TRBD2 (5 bases). Trimming removed 1 base from V and 2 bases from J, with 12 bases in between. The CDR3 loop spans 16 amino acids. The germline V gene has CDR1 SGHRS and CDR2 YFSETQ. CDR3 nucleotides: TGCGCCAGCAGCTTGATCCCTCCGGGAAACACCGGGGAGCTGTTTTTT. Amino acid sequence: CASSLIPPGNTGELFF.

V gene TRBV5-1 combines with J gene TRBJ2-3; tentative D call: TRBD2 (5 bases). Deletions cut 4 bases from V and 8 bases from J, with 20 bases between. The germline V gene has CDR1 SGHRS and CDR2 YFSETQ. The CDR3 loop spans 15 amino acids. The CDR3 is CASSAPGYNRSTQYF. In nucleotides, the CDR3 is TGCGCCAGCAGCGCACCGGGATACAATCGTTCTACGCAGTATTTT.

The chain carries TRBV4-3 and TRBJ2-2, with 11 bases aligning to TRBD2. Per germline, CDR1 LGHNA and CDR2 YSLEER. V dropped 5 bases and J dropped 6; count of bases not matched to a gene: 11. The CDR3 is 17 amino acids. The CDR3 DNA reads TGCGCCAGCAGCACCACCTATAGCGGGAGGGCGGCCGGGGAGCTGTTTTTT. This sequence encodes CASSTTYSGRAAGELFF.

This sequence joins TRBV18 and TRBJ2-3, with TRBD2 identical over 14 bases. The V segment lost 0 bases and the J segment 6 bases; nucleotides outside the gene matches: 5. CDR3 length equals 17 residues. CDR1 KGHSH and CDR2 LQKENI come from the germline V gene. The CDR3 DNA reads TGTGCCAGCTCACCACCGGGACTAGCGGGAGTAGTGGATACGCAGTATTTT. This sequence encodes CASSPPGLAGVVDTQYF.

The V gene is TRBV2, the J gene TRBJ1-4; TRBD1 might be the D (5 bases). V gave up 7 bases and J gave up 3 bases, with 15 bases separating them. There are 15 residues in the CDR3. CDR1 and CDR2 (germline): SNHLY, FYNNEI. The CDR3 loop reads CASKEVGAANEKLFF. CDR3 sequence (DNA): TGTGCCAGCAAGGAGGTTGGGGCAGCTAATGAAAAACTGTTTTTT.

The rearrangement uses TRBV7-2 and TRBJ2-1; 9 bases match TRBD2. J was trimmed by 9 bases and V by 2 bases; bases with no gene match: 2. CDR1 is SGHTA and CDR2 is FQGNSA in the germline V gene. CDR3 size: 13 residues. In DNA, the CDR3 is TGTGCCAGCAGCTTAAGCGGGAGGCCTGAGCAGTTCTTC. Residues: CASSLSGRPEQFF.

V and J are TRBV15 and TRBJ1-1; D gene unclear. CDR1 LNHNV and CDR2 YYDKDF come from the germline V gene (reference sequence). The CDR3 extends over 16 amino acids. V was clipped by 0 bases and J by 3 bases, with 14 bases between them. The DNA of the CDR3 is TGTGCCACCAGCAGAGATGGTATGAGAGGACACACTGAAGCTTTCTTT. It encodes CATSRDGMRGHTEAFF.

Worth noting for this clone: The junction departs from the called germline gene at one end, perhaps through a read error. The chain links TRBV7-7 to TRBJ2-7; D gene ambiguous. This CDR3 region has 14 residues. The germline V gene has CDR1 SSHAT and CDR2 FNYEAQ (reference sequence). In DNA, the CDR3 is TGTGCTAGCAGCCGAGGCTCCGGACGTGGCGAGCAGTACTTC. Translation gives CASSRGSGRGEQYF.

The rearrangement uses TRBV7-2 and TRBJ1-4; TRBD1 might be the D (5 bases). Trimming took off 5 bases at V and 8 bases at J, with 9 bases between the two ends. This CDR3 region has 12 residues. Germline loops: CDR1 SGHTA, CDR2 FQGNSA. CDR3 bases: TGTGCCAGCAGCCGCCGGGGGGAAAAACTGTTTTTT. Protein sequence: CASSRRGEKLFF.

The chain employs TRBV7-9 and TRBJ2-1, with D perhaps TRBD1 (6 bases). Germline V gene data show CDR1 as SEHNR and CDR2 as FQNEAQ (reference sequence). CDR3 length: 17 residues. V was cut by 3 bases and J by 1 base, with 16 bases left in between. CDR3 DNA: TGTGCCAGCAGCTTTGGGACAAGGAGAACTTCCTACAATGAGCAGTTCTTC. Its protein product is CASSFGTRRTSYNEQFF.

This clone has only one observation. The gene calls are TRBV18 and TRBJ2-7; 8 nucleotides match TRBD2. This CDR3 region has 14 residues. V lost 3 bases to trimming and J lost 6 bases; unmatched junction nucleotides: 7. From germline, CDR1 is KGHSH and CDR2 LQKENI. The CDR3 loop reads CASSPSGGMGEQYF. CDR3 nucleotide sequence: TGTGCCAGCTCACCGTCGGGAGGGATGGGCGAGCAGTACTTC.

The chain has TRBV6-5 and TRBJ1-6; 9 positions agree with TRBD1. J was trimmed by 9 bases and V by 4 bases; bases with no gene match: 10. The CDR3 spans 16 residues. Germline assignment: CDR1 MNHEY and CDR2 SVGAGI. This chain's CDR3 is CASSFNDRGKASPLHF. The CDR3 DNA follows: TGTGCCAGCAGTTTCAACGACAGGGGGAAGGCTTCACCCCTCCACTTT.

The V and J genes are TRBV5-8 and TRBJ1-2; D possibly corresponds to TRBD1 (6 bases). Germline V gene data show CDR1 as SGHTS and CDR2 as YDEGEE. The CDR3 covers 16 residues. Trimming cost V 4 bases and J 1 base, with 17 bases left between them. Here the CDR3 DNA reads TGTGCCAGCAGCAGGGGGAGTCGGCTCTTTAACTATGGCTACACCTTC. This codes for CASSRGSRLFNYGYTF.